This TCR beta chain was found in a study of blood T cell repertoires in COVID-19. Generated by immunoSEQ multiplex PCR, the TCRdb table keeps only in-frame clones and is missing some. The repertoire holds 130,000 to 150,000 clones, with around 89% as singletons. All enrollees were roughly 18 to 90 years old and from some 24 US areas. Which cohort a participant joined came from the clinical history participants gave. Trimming removed 6 bases from V and 2 bases from J; junction bases left unmatched: 8. CDR3 length: 15 amino acids. CDR1 and CDR2 (germline): SNHLY, FYNNEI. This chain connects TRBV2 to TRBJ2-3, with 7 nucleotides matching TRBD1. The sample comprised PBMCs or T cells enriched from blood (not recorded which). The clonotype was recovered from a woman in her 30s with acute COVID-19. The CDR3 loop is CASSPDRAHTDTQYF. The CDR3 DNA reads TGTGCCAGCAGCCCCGACAGGGCCCACACAGATACGCAGTATTTT.